This TCR beta chain was documented in a study of response to subunit inactivated influenza vaccine. Findings of the study overall: Authors suggested each seasonal flu vaccination may recruit only limited numbers of new T cells.

Germline V gene data show CDR1 as DFQATT and CDR2 as SNEGSKA (reference sequence). V shed 5 bases and J shed 5 bases, with 7 bases lying between them. The CDR3 extends over 11 amino acids. This clonotype was seen a few times. Its specificity is unknown. TCRdb reanalysed the RT-PCR reads using MiXCR and keeps one entry per CDR3 protein. The sample holds about 700,000 distinct CDR3 sequences, approximately 14% seen once. V is TRBV20-1 and J is TRBJ2-1; D remains ambiguous. This specimen consisted of PBMCs from blood, obtained 14 days before vaccination. The sequence was obtained from a man aged 50 to 59 who received an inactivated influenza vaccine. DNA for the CDR3: TGCAGTGCTCAAGGAAACAATGAGCAGTTCTTC. Translating it yields CSAQGNNEQFF.